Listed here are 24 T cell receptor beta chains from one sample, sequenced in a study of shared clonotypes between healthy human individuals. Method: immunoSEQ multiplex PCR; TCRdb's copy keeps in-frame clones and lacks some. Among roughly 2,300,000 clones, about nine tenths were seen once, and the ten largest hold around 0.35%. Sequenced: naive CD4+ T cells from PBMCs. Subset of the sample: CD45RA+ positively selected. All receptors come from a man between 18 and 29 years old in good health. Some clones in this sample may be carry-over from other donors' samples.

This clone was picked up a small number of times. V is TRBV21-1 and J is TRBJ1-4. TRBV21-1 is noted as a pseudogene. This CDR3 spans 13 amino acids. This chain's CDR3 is CASRCEEGEKLFF. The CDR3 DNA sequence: TGTGCCAGCAGGTGCGAGGAGGGTGAAAAACTGTTTTTT.

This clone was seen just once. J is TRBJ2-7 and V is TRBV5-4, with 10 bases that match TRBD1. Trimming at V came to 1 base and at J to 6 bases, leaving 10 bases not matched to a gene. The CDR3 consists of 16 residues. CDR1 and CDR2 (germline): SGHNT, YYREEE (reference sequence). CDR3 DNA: TGTGCCAGCAGCTTGTCAGGGTTGACAGGGGGCCGCGAGCAGTACTTC. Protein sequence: CASSLSGLTGGREQYF.

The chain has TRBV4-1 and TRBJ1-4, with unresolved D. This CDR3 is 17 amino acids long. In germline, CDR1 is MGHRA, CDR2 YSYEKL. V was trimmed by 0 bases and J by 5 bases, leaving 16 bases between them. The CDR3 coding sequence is TGCGCCAGCAGCCAAGAACCGATCCATCTGGGCAATGAAAAACTGTTTTTT. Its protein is CASSQEPIHLGNEKLFF.

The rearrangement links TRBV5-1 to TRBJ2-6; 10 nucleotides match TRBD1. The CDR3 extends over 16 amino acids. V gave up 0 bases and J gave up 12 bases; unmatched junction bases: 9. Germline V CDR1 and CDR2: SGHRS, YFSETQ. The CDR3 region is CASSLAPGTGVGVLTF. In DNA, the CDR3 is TGCGCCAGCAGCTTGGCCCCCGGGACAGGGGTGGGCGTCCTGACTTTC. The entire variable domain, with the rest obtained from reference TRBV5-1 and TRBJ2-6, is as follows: KAGVTQTPRYLIKTRGQQVTLSCSPISGHRSVSWYQQTPGQGLQFLFEYFSETQRNKGNFPGRFSGRQFSNSRSEMNVSTLELGDSALYLCASSLAPGTGVGVLTFGAGSRLTVL.

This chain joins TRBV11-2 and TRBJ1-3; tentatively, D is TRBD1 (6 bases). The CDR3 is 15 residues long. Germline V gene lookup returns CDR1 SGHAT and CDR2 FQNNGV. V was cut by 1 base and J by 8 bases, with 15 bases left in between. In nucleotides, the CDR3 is TGTGCCAGCAGCTTAGTCCCAGGGGCATATGACACCATATATTTT. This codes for CASSLVPGAYDTIYF. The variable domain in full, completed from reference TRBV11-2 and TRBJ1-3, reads EAGVAQSPRYKIIEKRQSVAFWCNPISGHATLYWYQQILGQGPKLLIQFQNNGVVDDSQLPKDRFSAERLKGVDSTLKIQPAKLEDSAVYLCASSLVPGAYDTIYFGEGSWLTVV.

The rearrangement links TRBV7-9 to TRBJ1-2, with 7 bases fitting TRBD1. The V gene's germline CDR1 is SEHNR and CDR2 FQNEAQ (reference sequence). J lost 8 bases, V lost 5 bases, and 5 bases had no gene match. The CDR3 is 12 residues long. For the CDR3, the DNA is TGTGCCAGCAGCATGGAGGACAGGGGCTACACCTTC. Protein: CASSMEDRGYTF.

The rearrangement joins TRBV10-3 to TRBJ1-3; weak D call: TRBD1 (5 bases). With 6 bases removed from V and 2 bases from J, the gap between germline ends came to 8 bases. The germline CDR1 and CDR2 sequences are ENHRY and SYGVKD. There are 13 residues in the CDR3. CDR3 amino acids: CAIRVGAGNTIYF. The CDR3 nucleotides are TGTGCCATCAGAGTAGGGGCTGGAAACACCATATATTTT.

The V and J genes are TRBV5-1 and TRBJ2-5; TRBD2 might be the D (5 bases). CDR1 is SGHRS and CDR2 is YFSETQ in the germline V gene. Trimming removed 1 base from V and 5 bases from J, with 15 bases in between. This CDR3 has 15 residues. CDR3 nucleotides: TGCGCCAGCAGCTTGAATCCTAAAGCGGCGGAGACCCAGTACTTC. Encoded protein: CASSLNPKAAETQYF.

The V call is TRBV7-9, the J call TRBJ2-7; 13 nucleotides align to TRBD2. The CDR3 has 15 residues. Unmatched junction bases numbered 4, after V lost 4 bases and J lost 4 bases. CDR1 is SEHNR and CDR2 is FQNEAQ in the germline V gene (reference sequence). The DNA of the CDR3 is TGTGCCAGCAGCTACGGGACTAGCGGGATGTACGAGCAGTACTTC. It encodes CASSYGTSGMYEQYF.

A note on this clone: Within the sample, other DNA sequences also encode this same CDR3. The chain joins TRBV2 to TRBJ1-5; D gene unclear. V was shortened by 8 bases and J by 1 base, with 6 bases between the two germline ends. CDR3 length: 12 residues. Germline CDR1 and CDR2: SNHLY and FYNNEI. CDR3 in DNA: TGTGCCAGCTCATTGAGCAATCAGCCCCAGCATTTT. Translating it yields CASSLSNQPQHF. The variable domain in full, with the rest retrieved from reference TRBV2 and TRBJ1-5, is EPEVTQTPSHQVTQMGQEVILRCVPISNHLYFYWYRQILGQKVEFLVSFYNNEISEKSEIFDDQFSVERPDGSNFTLKIRSTKLEDSAMYFCASSLSNQPQHFGDGTRLSIL.

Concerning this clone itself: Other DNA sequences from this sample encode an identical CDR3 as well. The DNA of the CDR3 is TGCGCCAGCAGCTTGGCTGGCAGGGGGTATGGAAACACCATATATTTT. Protein product: CASSLAGRGYGNTIYF. The chain carries TRBV5-1 and TRBJ1-3; 7 positions match TRBD1. Germline V CDR1 and CDR2: SGHRS, YFSETQ. The V segment lost 0 bases and the J segment 3 bases; nucleotides outside the gene matches: 6. The CDR3 covers 16 residues.

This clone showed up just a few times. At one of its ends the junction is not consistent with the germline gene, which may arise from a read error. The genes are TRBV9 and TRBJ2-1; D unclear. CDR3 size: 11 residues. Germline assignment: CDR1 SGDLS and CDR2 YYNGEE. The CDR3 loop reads CASSAPGLPVF. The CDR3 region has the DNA TGTGCCAGCAGCGCACCGGGCCTACCGGTCTTC.

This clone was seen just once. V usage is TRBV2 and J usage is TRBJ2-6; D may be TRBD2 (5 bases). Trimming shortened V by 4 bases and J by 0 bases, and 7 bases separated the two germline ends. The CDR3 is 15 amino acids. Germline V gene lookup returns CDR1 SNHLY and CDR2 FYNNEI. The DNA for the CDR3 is TGTGCCAGCAGTGGACGGGGCTCTGGGGCCAACGTCCTGACTTTC. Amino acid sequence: CASSGRGSGANVLTF.

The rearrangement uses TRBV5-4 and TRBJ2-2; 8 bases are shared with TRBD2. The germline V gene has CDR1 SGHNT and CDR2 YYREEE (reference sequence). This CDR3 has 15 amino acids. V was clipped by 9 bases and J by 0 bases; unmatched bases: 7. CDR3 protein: CATTRLAPNTGELFF. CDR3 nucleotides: TGTGCCACCACGCGACTAGCGCCGAACACCGGGGAGCTGTTTTTT.

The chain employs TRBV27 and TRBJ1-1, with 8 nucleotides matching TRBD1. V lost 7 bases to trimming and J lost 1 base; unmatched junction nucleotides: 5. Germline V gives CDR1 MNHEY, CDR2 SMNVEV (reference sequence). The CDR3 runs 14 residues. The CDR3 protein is CASTRTGTNTEAFF. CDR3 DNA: TGTGCCAGCACGAGGACAGGGACGAACACTGAAGCTTTCTTT.

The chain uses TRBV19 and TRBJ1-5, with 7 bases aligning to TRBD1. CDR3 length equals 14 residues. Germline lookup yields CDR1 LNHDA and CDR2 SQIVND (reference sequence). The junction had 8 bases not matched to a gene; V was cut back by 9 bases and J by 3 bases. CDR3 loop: CASLVTGSNQPQHF. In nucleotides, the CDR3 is TGTGCCAGCCTGGTGACAGGGTCCAATCAGCCCCAGCATTTT.

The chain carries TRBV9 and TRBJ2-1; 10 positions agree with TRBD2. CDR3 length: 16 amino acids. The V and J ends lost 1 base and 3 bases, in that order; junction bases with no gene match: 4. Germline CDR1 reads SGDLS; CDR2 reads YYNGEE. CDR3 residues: CASSVWSSGSYNEQFF. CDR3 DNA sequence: TGTGCCAGCAGCGTATGGTCTAGCGGGAGCTACAATGAGCAGTTCTTC. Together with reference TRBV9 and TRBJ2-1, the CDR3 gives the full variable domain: DSGVTQTPKHLITATGQRVTLRCSPRSGDLSVYWYQQSLDQGLQFLIQYYNGEERAKGNILERFSAQQFPDLHSELNLSSLELGDSALYFCASSVWSSGSYNEQFFGPGTRLTVL.

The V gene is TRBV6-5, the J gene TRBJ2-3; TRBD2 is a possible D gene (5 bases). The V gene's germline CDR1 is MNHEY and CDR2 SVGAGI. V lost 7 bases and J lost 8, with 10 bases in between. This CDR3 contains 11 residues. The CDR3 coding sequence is TGTGCCAGCACCCTCCGGGGTACGCAGTATTTT. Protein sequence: CASTLRGTQYF.

CDR3 amino acids: CATSRGVLNEKLFF. The CDR3, as DNA: TGTGCCACCAGCAGAGGGGTGCTTAATGAAAAACTGTTTTTT. The chain carries TRBV15 and TRBJ1-4, with unresolved D. This CDR3 has 14 residues. In germline, CDR1 is LNHNV, CDR2 YYDKDF (reference sequence). Trimming pared 1 base from V and 4 bases from J, leaving 7 bases between.

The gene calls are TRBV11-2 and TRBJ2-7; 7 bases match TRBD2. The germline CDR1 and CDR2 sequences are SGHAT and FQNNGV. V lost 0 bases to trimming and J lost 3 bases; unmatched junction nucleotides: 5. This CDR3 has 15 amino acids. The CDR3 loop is CASSLDLGGGYEQYF. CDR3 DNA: TGTGCCAGCAGCTTAGATCTGGGCGGGGGCTACGAGCAGTACTTC.

CDR3 nucleotide sequence: TGTGCCAGCTCACCACGACCGGAGGGCACCGGGGAGCTGTTTTTT. It codes for CASSPRPEGTGELFF. The chain is built from TRBV18 and TRBJ2-2; D possibly corresponds to TRBD2 (6 bases). From germline, CDR1 is KGHSH and CDR2 LQKENI. V was cut by 1 base and J by 4 bases, with 10 bases left in between. The CDR3 is 15 residues long.

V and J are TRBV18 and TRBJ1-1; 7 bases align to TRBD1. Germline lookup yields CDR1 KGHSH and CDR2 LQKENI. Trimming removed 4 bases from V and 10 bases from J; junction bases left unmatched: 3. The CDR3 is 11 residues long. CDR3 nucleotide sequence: TGTGCCAGCTCACTGACAGGGAGAGCTTTCTTT. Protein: CASSLTGRAFF.

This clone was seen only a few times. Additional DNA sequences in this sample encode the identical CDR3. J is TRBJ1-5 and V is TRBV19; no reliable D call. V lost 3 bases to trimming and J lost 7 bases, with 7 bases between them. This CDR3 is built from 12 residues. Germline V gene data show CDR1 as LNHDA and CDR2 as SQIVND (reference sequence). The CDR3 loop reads CASSITVQPQHF. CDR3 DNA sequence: TGTGCCAGTAGTATTACCGTCCAGCCCCAGCATTTT.

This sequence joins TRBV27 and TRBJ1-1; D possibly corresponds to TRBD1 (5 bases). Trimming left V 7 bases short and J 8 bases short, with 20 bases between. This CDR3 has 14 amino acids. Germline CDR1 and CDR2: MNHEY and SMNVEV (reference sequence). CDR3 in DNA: TGTGCCAGCATGGAGGGGACGGGCCGCGGGGAAGCTTTCTTT. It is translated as CASMEGTGRGEAFF.